These T cell receptor beta chains were read from a single sample in a study of technical replicates of blood from several donors. Here immunoSEQ multiplex PCR was the method, and the copy in TCRdb shows in-frame clones only, minus some. The sample includes around 67,000 clones, around 88% seen only once; the top ten take more than 4.5%. Sequencing was carried out using PBMCs. The receptors derive from a human donor in good health. Some clones in this sample may be carry-over from other donors' samples. Each CDR3 is given with its conserved first and last residue. Fields, in order: J gene, CDR3 length, clone size, V gene, D gene, CDR3 DNA, CDR3 protein. D genes are given only for firm matches. Only some rows state a clone size, as once, few, many or a class for expanded clones.

TRBJ2-5 | 16 | - | TRBV7-7 | - | TGTGCCAGCAGTAGTATCCCGGGACTCGCACAAGAGACCCAGTACTTC | CASSSIPGLAQETQYF
TRBJ2-1 | 12 | - | TRBV30 | TRBD2 | TGTGCCTGGAGTGTACTAGCGGGAGGGCAGTTCTTC | CAWSVLAGGQFF
TRBJ1-1 | 15 | - | TRBV7-6 | - | TGTGCCAGCAGCTTAGTTCGGCGGGGCGGCACTGAAGCTTTCTTT | CASSLVRRGGTEAFF
TRBJ1-3 | 17 | - | TRBV18 | TRBD1 | TGTGCCAGCTCAAATGGGGACAGGGGCCTTACTGGAAACACCATATATTTT | CASSNGDRGLTGNTIYF
TRBJ2-2 | 14 | - | TRBV9 | - | TGTGCCAGTATACAGGCTCCAGGCACCGGGGAGCTGTTTTTT | CASIQAPGTGELFF
TRBJ2-6 | 22 | - | TRBV15 | TRBD2 | TGTGCCACCAGCAGAGATCCCGTAAGACTAGCGGGGCAATCCGCTGGGGCCAACGTCCTGACTTTC | CATSRDPVRLAGQSAGANVLTF
TRBJ1-2 | 15 | - | TRBV9 | - | TGTGCCAGCAGCGCATCGACAGGAGACAGCTATGGCTACACCTTC | CASSASTGDSYGYTF
TRBJ2-7 | 14 | - | TRBV15 | TRBD1 | TGTGCCACCAGCAGAGCCAGGGGGAGTGGCGAGCAGTACTTC | CATSRARGSGEQYF
TRBJ2-3 | 17 | - | TRBV4-2 | - | TGTGCCAGCAGCCAAGATAAGGATAGCCCGGTAACAGATACGCAGTATTTT | CASSQDKDSPVTDTQYF
TRBJ1-3 | 13 | - | TRBV10-3 | - | TGTGCCACCCAGACCGGGGATAGAAACACCATATATTTT | CATQTGDRNTIYF
TRBJ2-7 | 17 | - | TRBV15 | TRBD1 | TGTGCCACCAGCACCTTTTCGGGACAGCGATTATCCTACGAGCAGTACTTC | CATSTFSGQRLSYEQYF
TRBJ1-3 | 16 | - | TRBV4-3 | TRBD1 | TGCGCCAGCAGCCAAGGGACAGGGGTGGGAGGAAACACCATATATTTT | CASSQGTGVGGNTIYF
TRBJ1-4 | 16 | few | TRBV30 | - | TGTGCCTGGAGTGTACTGGGGAGATCCGCTAATGAAAAACTGTTTTTT | CAWSVLGRSANEKLFF
TRBJ2-5 | 15 | few | TRBV11-1 | TRBD2 | TGTGCCAGCAGCTTGACTAGCGGGAGGTTGGAGACCCAGTACTTC | CASSLTSGRLETQYF
TRBJ2-7 | 14 | - | TRBV9 | TRBD1 | TGTGCCAGCAGCCCCCAGGGGGCGGCGTACGAGCAGTACTTC | CASSPQGAAYEQYF